The 31 T cell receptor beta chains reported below all come from one sample, sequenced in a study of CD8 T cells in ankylosing spondylitis. Whole-study results and caveats: It appeared that ankylosing spondylitis blood was characterized by a TCR beta motif of about 8 highly homologous variants.

TCRdb processed the 5' RACE reads anew with MiXCR; each CDR3 protein has one entry. This table has more than 650,000 distinct CDR3 sequences, about an eighth appearing once. These receptors have no identified antigens. The sequenced material came from blood, either unsorted or a sorted T cell fraction (not recorded which). These TCRs come from a male donor with ankylosing spondylitis.

This clonotype was detected only a few times. The chain couples TRBV12-5 to TRBJ1-4; TRBD1 aligns across 10 bases. V lost 0 bases to trimming and J lost 6 bases; unmatched junction nucleotides: 16. Germline lookup yields CDR1 LGHNT and CDR2 FRNRAP. The CDR3 is made up of 20 amino acids. CDR3 in amino acids: CASGLVQLTGGGPSDEKLFF. The CDR3 region has the DNA TGTGCTAGTGGTTTGGTACAGTTGACAGGGGGCGGACCCTCGGATGAAAAACTGTTTTTT.

This clonotype turned up a few times. This rearrangement joins TRBV20-1 to TRBJ2-7; D is possibly TRBD1 or TRBD2 (6 bases each). In germline, CDR1 is DFQATT, CDR2 SNEGSKA (reference sequence). This CDR3 spans 13 amino acids. Trimming pared 2 bases from V and 5 bases from J, leaving 13 bases between. The CDR3 loop reads CSARRGASDEQYF. In nucleotides, the CDR3 is TGCAGTGCTAGAAGGGGGGCGTCTGACGAGCAGTACTTC.

The CDR3 reads CSVAGMRATGELFF. The CDR3 nucleotides read TGCAGCGTAGCAGGGATGCGAGCCACCGGGGAGCTGTTTTTT. The V call is TRBV29-1, the J call TRBJ2-2; a possible D gene is TRBD1 (5 bases). The CDR3 is 14 residues long. Germline loops: CDR1 SQVTM, CDR2 ANQGSEA. The germline V and J ends were trimmed by 6 bases and 4 bases, with 15 bases remaining between them.

The chain joins TRBV24-1 to TRBJ1-2; a possible D gene is TRBD1 (5 bases). CDR1 and CDR2 (germline): KGHDR, SFDVKD. Trimming left V 3 bases short and J 3 bases short, with 10 bases between. The CDR3 has 14 amino acids. In DNA form, the CDR3 reads TGTGCCACCAGTGATAGGGGCTACTACTATGGCTACACCTTC. Its protein product is CATSDRGYYYGYTF.

This clonotype has just a few counts. The chain is built from TRBV4-3 and TRBJ2-3; TRBD1 matches at 12 bases. V gave up 4 bases and J gave up 4 bases; unmatched junction bases: 6. The CDR3 contains 16 residues. The germline CDR1 and CDR2 sequences are LGHNA and YSLEER. CDR3 nucleotides: TGCGCCAGCAGCCTACGGGACAGGGGGCTCGCAGATACGCAGTATTTT. It yields the protein CASSLRDRGLADTQYF.

The V call is TRBV6-6, the J call TRBJ1-4, with unresolved D. Germline V gene lookup returns CDR1 MNHNY and CDR2 SVGAGI (reference sequence). Trimming took 2 bases from V and 9 from J, leaving 7 bases between them. The CDR3 totals 12 residues. CDR3 DNA sequence: TGTGCCAGCAGTTACGACCAGAAAAAACTGTTTTTT. It is translated as CASSYDQKKLFF.

The chain couples TRBV30 to TRBJ1-6, with D uncertain. V lost 2 bases to trimming and J lost 10 bases, with 15 bases between them. This CDR3 spans 14 amino acids. Germline lookup yields CDR1 GTSNPN and CDR2 SVGIG (reference sequence). CDR3 loop: CAWSLTRFNSPLHF. Written as DNA, the CDR3 is TGTGCCTGGAGTTTGACACGTTTTAACTCACCCCTCCACTTT.

This rearrangement joins TRBV5-1 to TRBJ2-2; D is possibly TRBD2 (6 bases). The CDR3 spans 15 residues. Trimming took 0 bases from V and 6 from J, leaving 12 bases between them. Germline V gene sequence: CDR1 SGHRS, CDR2 YFSETQ. The CDR3 region has the DNA TGCGCCAGCAGCTTGGGGGAGGTTGAACCCGGGGAGCTGTTTTTT. Translating it yields CASSLGEVEPGELFF. Based on the CDR3 plus reference TRBV5-1 and TRBJ2-2, the full variable domain is KAGVTQTPRYLIKTRGQQVTLSCSPISGHRSVSWYQQTPGQGLQFLFEYFSETQRNKGNFPGRFSGRQFSNSRSEMNVSTLELGDSALYLCASSLGEVEPGELFFGEGSRLTVL.

This clonotype appeared many times. CDR3 bases: TGCGCCAGCAGCCGTTTGACAGGGGACCACAATGAGCAGTTCTTC. Translation: CASSRLTGDHNEQFF. The chain uses TRBV5-1 and TRBJ2-1; the match to TRBD1 covers 8 bases. Trimming removed 4 bases from V and 5 bases from J; junction bases left unmatched: 8. CDR3 size: 15 residues. Germline V CDR1 and CDR2: SGHRS, YFSETQ.

This clonotype has a count of ten or more. This chain connects TRBV7-2 to TRBJ1-5; no clear D gene. The germline V gene has CDR1 SGHTA and CDR2 FQGNSA. CDR3 size: 15 residues. Trimming left V 4 bases short and J 2 bases short, with 12 bases between. CDR3 region: CASSSKVGGNQPQHF. Here the CDR3 DNA reads TGTGCCAGCAGCTCTAAGGTTGGGGGCAATCAGCCCCAGCATTTT.

This rearrangement joins TRBV4-1 to TRBJ2-3; 7 bases are shared with TRBD2. Looked up from germline, CDR1 is MGHRA and CDR2 is YSYEKL. Germline trimming cut 4 bases from V and 2 bases from J; bases unmatched to any gene: 9. The CDR3 is made up of 16 amino acids. CDR3 region: CASSPSGVRLTDTQYF. The CDR3 DNA reads as TGCGCCAGCAGCCCCAGCGGGGTTCGGCTCACAGATACGCAGTATTTT.

J is TRBJ2-1 and V is TRBV20-1; D is unclear. CDR1 is DFQATT and CDR2 is SNEGSKA in the germline V gene (reference sequence). V gave up 5 bases and J gave up 8 bases, with 10 bases separating them. CDR3 size: 11 residues. The CDR3: CSAPLVDEQFF. The DNA of the CDR3 is TGCAGTGCTCCCTTGGTGGATGAGCAGTTCTTC.

The V call is TRBV27, the J call TRBJ2-3, with 7 bases aligning to TRBD1. The CDR3 is 14 residues long. V gave up 6 bases and J gave up 6 bases; unmatched junction bases: 9. Germline V gene sequence: CDR1 MNHEY, CDR2 SMNVEV (reference sequence). CDR3 sequence: CASRPRGRSDTQYF. DNA of the CDR3: TGTGCCAGCAGACCTAGGGGGCGCAGTGATACGCAGTATTTT.

This clonotype was seen more than once but under ten times. The chain has TRBV7-2 and TRBJ2-1; the match to TRBD1 covers 7 bases. J was trimmed by 11 bases and V by 5 bases; bases with no gene match: 9. CDR3 length equals 13 residues. Germline V gene data show CDR1 as SGHTA and CDR2 as FQGNSA. The chain's CDR3 is CASSMGEQGKQFF. In DNA form, the CDR3 reads TGTGCCAGCAGCATGGGGGAACAGGGGAAGCAGTTCTTC.

CDR3 nucleotide sequence: TGCAGCGTTCAACGGACAGGCTATCAAGAGACCCAGTACTTC. Translating it yields CSVQRTGYQETQYF. The chain carries TRBV29-1 and TRBJ2-5; 7 bases are a match to TRBD1. V shed 5 bases and J 2 bases; nucleotides not matched to a gene: 8. Germline V gives CDR1 SQVTM, CDR2 ANQGSEA. The CDR3 is 14 residues long. The whole variable domain, filled in from reference TRBV29-1 and TRBJ2-5, reads SAVISQKPSRDICQRGTSLTIQCQVDSQVTMMFWYRQQPGQSLTLIATANQGSEATYESGFVIDKFPISRPNLTFSTLTVSNMSPEDSSIYLCSVQRTGYQETQYFGPGTRLLVL.

V usage is TRBV7-2 and J usage is TRBJ1-2; TRBD1 aligns across 7 bases. Germline CDR1 is SGHTA and CDR2 is FQGNSA. CDR3 length: 12 residues. After removal of 9 bases from V and 3 bases from J, the junction contained 4 bases not matched to a gene. The CDR3 sequence is CARRQGDYGYTF. CDR3 DNA: TGTGCCAGGAGACAGGGTGACTATGGCTACACCTTC.

This clonotype was picked up a small number of times. V gene TRBV15 combines with J gene TRBJ1-1; D unresolved. CDR1 is LNHNV, CDR2 YYDKDF, per germline (reference sequence). Trimming left V 3 bases short and J 6 bases short, with 17 bases between. This CDR3 has 15 residues. Here the CDR3 DNA reads TGTGCCACCAGCAGCGGTCGAGTGGTTGGGGCTGAAGCTTTCTTT. This sequence encodes CATSSGRVVGAEAFF.

The chain uses TRBV20-1 and TRBJ2-3; no clear D. From germline, CDR1 is DFQATT and CDR2 SNEGSKA (reference sequence). The CDR3 is made up of 13 amino acids. Deletions cut 6 bases from V and 0 bases from J, with 10 bases between. The CDR3, as DNA: TGCAGTGCCTATAGTTCTAGCACAGATACGCAGTATTTT. It encodes CSAYSSSTDTQYF.

This clonotype was detected a few times. The chain is built from TRBV10-3 and TRBJ1-3, with D possibly being TRBD1 (6 bases). The CDR3 consists of 14 residues. The germline CDR1 and CDR2 sequences are ENHRY and SYGVKD. The ends were cut back, 10 bases at V and 0 bases at J, with 13 bases in the middle. CDR3 bases: TGTGCCACTCGACAGGACCTCTCTGGAAACACCATATATTTT. Amino acid sequence: CATRQDLSGNTIYF.

This clonotype has only one observation. This sequence joins TRBV4-3 and TRBJ2-1, with D perhaps TRBD2 (7 bases). CDR3 length: 17 amino acids. Germline CDR1 reads LGHNA; CDR2 reads YSLEER. Trimming took 4 bases from V and 1 from J, leaving 17 bases between them. In nucleotides, the CDR3 is TGCGCCAGCAGCCGCAGTCTGAGGGGGGGTTCCTACAATGAGCAGTTCTTC. Translating it yields CASSRSLRGGSYNEQFF.

This clonotype has more than one count but fewer than ten. The J gene is TRBJ2-7, the V gene TRBV5-1; the D gene is possibly TRBD2 (5 bases). The ends were cut back, 4 bases at V and 5 bases at J, with 13 bases in the middle. Germline lookup yields CDR1 SGHRS and CDR2 YFSETQ. The CDR3 loop spans 13 amino acids. The CDR3 is CASSPTNGNEQYF. As DNA, the CDR3 is TGCGCCAGCAGCCCGACTAATGGAAACGAGCAGTACTTC.

This clonotype showed up many times. The V gene is TRBV29-1, the J gene TRBJ2-5; 8 bases align to TRBD1. The junction had 3 bases not matched to a gene; V was cut back by 7 bases and J by 2 bases. The CDR3 runs to 12 residues. Germline CDR1 is SQVTM and CDR2 is ANQGSEA. The CDR3 reads CSGRTGQETQYF. DNA for the CDR3: TGCAGCGGTCGGACAGGGCAAGAGACCCAGTACTTC.

This clonotype was seen more than once but under ten times. The rearrangement joins TRBV4-3 to TRBJ2-3, with D unclear. The germline CDR1 and CDR2 sequences are LGHNA and YSLEER. V was cut by 1 base and J by 5 bases, with 7 bases left in between. The CDR3 extends over 13 amino acids. CDR3 sequence: CASSQVREDTQYF. CDR3 sequence (DNA): TGCGCCAGCAGCCAAGTTAGGGAAGATACGCAGTATTTT.

The chain joins TRBV12-3 or TRBV12-4 to TRBJ2-3; TRBD2 matches 7 bases. The junction had 8 bases not matched to a gene; V was cut back by 4 bases and J by 1 base. The length of the CDR3 is 16 residues. The CDR3 sequence is CASSSLRDYGTDTQYF. DNA of the CDR3: TGTGCCAGCAGTTCATTAAGGGACTATGGCACAGATACGCAGTATTTT.

The V gene is TRBV20-1, the J gene TRBJ1-2; D not certain. The germline gives CDR1 DFQATT, CDR2 SNEGSKA (reference sequence). The CDR3 runs 12 residues. V was clipped by 3 bases and J by 0 bases, with 5 bases between them. CDR3 loop: CSASSANYGYTF. In DNA form, the CDR3 reads TGCAGTGCTAGTTCCGCTAACTATGGCTACACCTTC.

This clonotype was seen repeatedly, ten times or more. The rearrangement joins TRBV6-5 to TRBJ2-5, with D perhaps TRBD2 (5 bases). This CDR3 region has 14 residues. V dropped 2 bases and J dropped 5 bases, with 12 bases sitting between them. Germline CDR1 is MNHEY and CDR2 is SVGAGI. The CDR3 here is CASSYNGVVETQYF. The DNA of the CDR3 is TGTGCCAGCAGTTACAACGGGGTTGTGGAGACCCAGTACTTC.

The chain combines TRBV9 with TRBJ2-6, with TRBD1 matching 7 bases. Germline CDR1 is SGDLS and CDR2 is YYNGEE. This CDR3 is 19 amino acids long. V was pared by 4 bases and J by 0 bases, with 13 bases of the junction left unmatched. The CDR3, as DNA: TGTGCCAGCAGCTGGGGAGTAGGACAGGTACCCTCTGGGGCCAACGTCCTGACTTTC. As protein: CASSWGVGQVPSGANVLTF.

This clonotype was observed a few times. The rearrangement uses TRBV2 and TRBJ1-5; a possible D gene is TRBD1 (6 bases). Germline CDR1 reads SNHLY; CDR2 reads FYNNEI. Between the trimmed V and J ends, which lost 4 bases and 4 bases, there was a span of 14 bases. The CDR3 is 15 residues long. As DNA, the CDR3 is TGTGCCAGCAGTGGGGGGCAGGTACCAAATCAGCCCCAGCATTTT. It codes for CASSGGQVPNQPQHF.

This clonotype was seen many times. This rearrangement joins TRBV12-3 or TRBV12-4 to TRBJ1-6, with 7 bases identical to TRBD1. V gave up 4 bases and J gave up 8 bases; unmatched junction bases: 5. This CDR3 has 14 residues. This chain's CDR3 is CASSWGTEYSPLHF. For the CDR3, the DNA is TGTGCCAGCAGTTGGGGGACAGAGTATTCACCCCTCCACTTT.

The chain employs TRBV6-1 and TRBJ1-4; D remains unclear. Trimming left V 10 bases short and J 1 base short, with 16 bases between. The CDR3 runs 15 residues. CDR1 MNHNS and CDR2 SASEGT come from the germline V gene. CDR3 in amino acids: CAITRGPLTNEKLFF. Here the CDR3 DNA reads TGTGCCATCACCCGGGGTCCCCTAACTAATGAAAAACTGTTTTTT.

This clonotype was recorded many times. The chain combines TRBV11-2 with TRBJ2-7, with TRBD1 matching 8 bases. V shed 5 bases and J 0 bases; nucleotides not matched to a gene: 15. CDR1 and CDR2 from the germline V gene are SGHAT and FQNNGV. This CDR3 has 18 amino acids. CDR3 sequence reads: CASSLQGASLAYSYEQYF. DNA for the CDR3: TGTGCCAGCAGCCTCCAGGGGGCGTCGTTAGCGTACTCCTACGAGCAGTACTTC.